A selection of T cell receptor beta chains follows, all from one sample in a study of CD8+ T cells in alopecia areata. Assay used: immunoSEQ multiplex PCR; TCRdb lists only in-frame clones, some missing. The sample consists of about 130,000 clones, around 49% of them appearing once. The specimen comprised CD8+ T cells sorted from blood, sampled at week 0. These receptors all stem from a human donor with alopecia areata. The CDR3 runs from the conserved cysteine through the conserved F or W. A D gene is named only where the DNA matches it firmly. Some rows mark clone size as missing; the rest say once, few, many or name a class of expanded clone.

>few|13|TRBJ1-5|TRBV30|TRBD1
TGTGCCTGGAGTGTACAGGGGGATCAGCCCCAGCATTTT
CAWSVQGDQPQHF
>-|16|TRBJ1-6|TRBV4-1|-
TGCGCCAGCAGCCAAGAGGGGGGGAATCGAAATTCACCCCTCCACTTT
CASSQEGGNRNSPLHF
>-|15|TRBJ2-1|TRBV11-2|TRBD2
TGTGCCAGCAGCTCCCGGACTAGCGGGGGGATTGAGCAGTTCTTC
CASSSRTSGGIEQFF
>-|13|TRBJ2-5|TRBV27|-
TGTGCCAGCAGTTTATGGGGGCAAGAGACCCAGTACTTC
CASSLWGQETQYF
>-|16|TRBJ2-1|TRBV27|TRBD2
TGTGCCAGCAGTCCTTCTAGCGGGGAGAAATACAATGAGCAGTTCTTC
CASSPSSGEKYNEQFF
>-|13|TRBJ2-3|TRBV29-1|TRBD2
TGCAGCGTCGCGGGGGGGCTTACAGATACGCAGTATTTT
CSVAGGLTDTQYF
>-|15|TRBJ2-7|TRBV30|-
TGTGCCTGGAGTGTACTAGGGGAAGGGAACTACGAGCAGTACTTC
CAWSVLGEGNYEQYF
>-|14|TRBJ2-7|TRBV6-5|-
TGTGCCAGCAGTTTCGCAGAGGGGGTCTACGAGCAGTACTTC
CASSFAEGVYEQYF
>few|11|TRBJ1-2|TRBV25-1|-
TGTGCCAACGAGGGTGTGGGTGGCTACACCTTC
CANEGVGGYTF
>few|11|TRBJ2-1|TRBV30|-
TGTGCCTGGAGTTATAACAATGAGCAGTTCTTC
CAWSYNNEQFF
>-|16|TRBJ2-5|TRBV12-5|TRBD2
TGTGCTAGTGGTTTCCCAACCGGGACTAGAGGGGAGACCCAGTACTTC
CASGFPTGTRGETQYF
>few|12|TRBJ2-3|TRBV29-1|-
TGCAGCGTTGAGGGGAGCACAGATACGCAGTATTTT
CSVEGSTDTQYF
>-|15|TRBJ2-7|TRBV9|-
TGTGCCAGCAGCGTTGGGGGGACAGACCGCTACGAGCAGTACTTC
CASSVGGTDRYEQYF
>-|11|TRBJ2-7|TRBV20-1|-
TGCAGTGCTAGAGATGACCCCGAGCAGTACTTC
CSARDDPEQYF
>few|12|TRBJ1-6|TRBV6-5|-
TGTGCCAGCAGCATCAGTAATTCACCCCTCCACTTT
CASSISNSPLHF
>-|13|TRBJ1-5|TRBV4-3|-
TGCGCCAGCAGCCAAGAAAGGAGGCAGCCCCAGCATTTT
CASSQERRQPQHF
>few|14|TRBJ1-5|TRBV7-2|-
TGTGCCAGCAGCTTAAGAGGGGGCAATCAGCCCCAGCATTTT
CASSLRGGNQPQHF
>few|14|TRBJ1-6|TRBV7-9|-
TGTGCCAGCAGGCCCGGGATTTCTAATTCACCCCTCCACTTT
CASRPGISNSPLHF
>few|14|TRBJ2-7|TRBV10-3|-
TGTGCCATCAGTGAAATGGGAGAAGGTTACGAGCAGTACTTC
CAISEMGEGYEQYF
>-|16|TRBJ1-6|TRBV4-1|TRBD1
TGCGCCAGCAGCCAACGACAGGGGGACAATAATTCACCCCTCCACTTT
CASSQRQGDNNSPLHF
>few|11|TRBJ2-3|TRBV5-6|-
TGTGCCAGCAGCTACACAGATACGCAGTATTTT
CASSYTDTQYF
>-|16|TRBJ2-6|TRBV9|-
TGTGCCAGCAGCGGGGGCATAGGACCTGGGGCCAACGTCCTGACTTTC
CASSGGIGPGANVLTF
>-|15|TRBJ2-7|TRBV4-2|TRBD1
TGTGCCAGCAGCCATGGCTCGACAGGGGATTACGAGCAGTACTTC
CASSHGSTGDYEQYF
>many|14|TRBJ2-7|TRBV7-6|-
TGTGCCAGCAGCTTACAAGCGGTATGGGACGAGCAGTACTTC
CASSLQAVWDEQYF
>-|12|TRBJ1-2|TRBV2|-
TGTGCCAGCAGTGCAGGGGAGGGTGGCTACACCTTC
CASSAGEGGYTF
>-|16|TRBJ2-7|TRBV7-9|TRBD1
TGTGCCAGCAGCTTTTGGACAGGGGGCGTCTTTGACGAGCAGTACTTC
CASSFWTGGVFDEQYF
>few|14|TRBJ2-1|TRBV29-1|-
TGCAGCGTTGAAGTCCCACCCGGCTACAATGAGCAGTTCTTC
CSVEVPPGYNEQFF
>few|16|TRBJ2-5|TRBV6-6|-
TGTGCCAGCAGTTACCTGGAAGAGGGGGGAGGGGAGACCCAGTACTTC
CASSYLEEGGGETQYF
>-|13|TRBJ2-7|TRBV29-1|-
TGCAGCGTTGAAGCGGGGACCACCTACGAGCAGTACTTC
CSVEAGTTYEQYF
>-|11|TRBJ2-7|TRBV30|-
TGTGCCTGGAGCGCTGCCTACGAGCAGTACTTC
CAWSAAYEQYF
>-|15|TRBJ2-5|TRBV4-1|TRBD2
TGCGCCAGCAGCCATATACTAGCGGGGCAAGAGACCCAGTACTTC
CASSHILAGQETQYF
>-|15|TRBJ1-6|TRBV6-5|TRBD1
TGTGCCAGCAGTTACTCGGGACAGGGGGTTTCACCCCTCCACTTT
CASSYSGQGVSPLHF
>few|10|TRBJ1-6|TRBV6-6|-
TGTGCCAGCGGGAATTCACCCCTCCACTTT
CASGNSPLHF
>-|16|TRBJ2-2|TRBV7-2|-
TGTGCCAGCAGCTTAGCGGCTAGAGCTAGAACCGGGGAGCTGTTTTTT
CASSLAARARTGELFF
>-|17|TRBJ1-3|TRBV4-1|-
TGCGCCAGCAGCCTTAGGTCGACACTGAGCTCTGGAAACACCATATATTTT
CASSLRSTLSSGNTIYF
>-|14|TRBJ1-1|TRBV6-5|-
TGTGCCAGCAGTTGGCAGGGAGTGAACACTGAAGCTTTCTTT
CASSWQGVNTEAFF
>few|15|TRBJ1-2|TRBV25-1|TRBD1
TGTGCCAGCAGTGAATATACGGAGGGGGCGATAGGCTACACCTTC
CASSEYTEGAIGYTF
>few|16|TRBJ1-5|TRBV14|-
TGTGCCAGCAGCCAAGAAGTGGGCGCGGAAGGTCAGCCCCAGCATTTT
CASSQEVGAEGQPQHF
>-|13|TRBJ1-5|TRBV30|-
TGTGCCTGGAGTGTCCAGGGAGATCAGCCCCAGCATTTT
CAWSVQGDQPQHF
>-|17|TRBJ2-3|TRBV5-4|TRBD2
TGTGCCAGCAGGGACGCGACTAGCACCCCTAGCACAGATACGCAGTATTTT
CASRDATSTPSTDTQYF
>once|12|TRBJ1-2|TRBV25-1|-
TGTGCCAGCAGTGTAGCTAACTATGGCTACACCTTC
CASSVANYGYTF
>many|10|TRBJ1-1|TRBV29-1|-
TGCAGCGTTGCGAACACTGAAGCTTTCTTT
CSVANTEAFF
>-|13|TRBJ2-7|TRBV9|-
TGTGCCAGCAGCGTGCAGGATTCCTACGAGCAGTACTTC
CASSVQDSYEQYF
>few|15|TRBJ2-7|TRBV4-1|-
TGCGCCAGCAGCCAAGCGAGGGTTTATTCCTACGAGCAGTACTTC
CASSQARVYSYEQYF